The clone carrying this TCR beta chain has a handful of counts. Antigen: not known. Trimming stripped 4 bases from V and 1 base from J, with 10 bases between. The CDR3 has 14 residues. Germline V gene data show CDR1 as SEHNR and CDR2 as FQNEAQ (reference sequence). The sample belongs to a study of T cell repertoires in cytomegalovirus infection. Study-wide context: As its CMV epitopes, the study selected recently identified HLA-C-restricted and well-studied HLA-B-restricted targets. Public TCR beta signature analysis indicated the presence of both CMV infection and matching HLA type. Study conclusions and caveats: It was HLA-C-restricted CMV-specific TCR beta clonotypes that dominated the response ex vivo.

TCRdb processed the reads anew with MiXCR; each CDR3 protein has one entry. The sample has about 920,000 distinct CDR3 sequences; under 40% are singletons. The sequences come from cultured CD8+ T cells from PBMCs, collected from culture after CMV antigen stimulation. The chain is built from TRBV7-9 and TRBJ1-1, with D perhaps TRBD1 (6 bases). The sequence derives from a human donor in good health (CMV status not recorded). Some clones in this sample may be carry-over from other donors' samples. CDR3 sequence (DNA): TGTGCCAGCAGCTCTGGACAGACGAACACTGAAGCTTTCTTT. Amino acids: CASSSGQTNTEAFF.